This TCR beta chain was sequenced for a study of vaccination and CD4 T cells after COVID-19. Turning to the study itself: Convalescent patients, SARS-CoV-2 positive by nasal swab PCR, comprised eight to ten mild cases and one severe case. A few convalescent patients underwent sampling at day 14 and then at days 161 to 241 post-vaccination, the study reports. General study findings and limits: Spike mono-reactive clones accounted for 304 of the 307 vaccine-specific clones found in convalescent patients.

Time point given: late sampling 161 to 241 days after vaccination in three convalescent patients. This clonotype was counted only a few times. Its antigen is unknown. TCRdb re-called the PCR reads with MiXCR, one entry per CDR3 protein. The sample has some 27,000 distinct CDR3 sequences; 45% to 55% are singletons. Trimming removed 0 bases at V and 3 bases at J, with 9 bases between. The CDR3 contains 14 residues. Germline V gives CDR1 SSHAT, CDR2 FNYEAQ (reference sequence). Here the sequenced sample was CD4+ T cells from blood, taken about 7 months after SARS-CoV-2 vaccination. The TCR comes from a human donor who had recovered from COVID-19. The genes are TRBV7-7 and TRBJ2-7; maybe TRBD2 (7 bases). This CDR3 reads CASSLARGGYEQYF. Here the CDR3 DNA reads TGTGCCAGCAGCTTAGCGAGGGGGGGCTACGAGCAGTACTTC.